This T cell receptor (beta chain) originates from a study of spatial heterogeneity in lung cancer (dated by TCRdb to the late 2010s). With respect to the entire study: Beta-chain transcripts were consistently detected in greater numbers than alpha-chain transcripts, which likely reflects a higher abundance of beta-chain transcripts. TCR repertoire features were related to nonsynonymous mutation counts determined by whole-exome sequencing of tumor tissue. Both alpha and beta chains were TCR-sequenced in samples taken at surgery, namely 220 tumor regions, 61 to 65 matched nontumor lung samples and just over 55 PBMC samples. TCR alpha and beta repertoires were quantitatively compared across multiple tumor regions, matched nontumor lung and blood in non-small cell lung cancer. In the raw uncorrected reads, each unique combination of TCR and UMI appeared on average more than ten times. The study at large found these results: Confirming at a functional level the hypothesis that regional TCRs recognize regional mutations was considered to require additional single-cell paired TCR alpha and beta sequencing. Ubiquitous expanded tumor TCRs showed up in blood more often at tumor resection than at routine follow-up.

In light of the paper, this sample's time point label describes: sample taken at primary tumor resection. TCR sequencing used whole RNA extracted from tumor and nontumor lung tissue, or from cryopreserved PBMC samples, without cell sorting. Donors were 70 or so patients with early-stage, untreated non-small cell lung cancer from the lung TRACERx cohort. A patient was chosen for TCR sequencing only when enough RNA was available from at least two tumor regions. Receptors were amplified or captured by 5' RACE. Instrument on record: NextSeq 500. To allow correction of PCR and sequencing errors, the TCR library protocol tagged every TCR cDNA molecule with a unique molecular identifier. The source study handled its data this way. TCR identification, UMI-based error correction and CDR3 extraction were performed with Decombinator tools. TCRs above a frequency of 2 per 1,000, corresponding to the top 1% of the tumor frequency distribution, were defined as expanded. Each repertoire was subsampled 100 times to 5,000 TCRs, after which Renyi diversity was computed with the R vegan package. CDR3 similarity networks were built from amino acid triplet string-kernel similarity, with CDR3s being connected when pairwise similarity was above 0.82. TCRdb reran the public reads through fastp at Q25 and MiXCR, keeping productive beta chains. Each CDR3 protein gets just one entry, which takes the most common genes and DNA from the rows behind it. These V and J calls are TCRdb output, not the study's own analysis. The sample data list 25,000 or so distinct CDR3 sequences, and less than 5.5% of these were observed just once. The leading ten clones occupy more than 4% of the sample.

This clonotype was found many times. Its antigen is still unknown. Per-base qualities were not stored, and no clone one base away is much larger. There are 14 amino acids in the CDR3, from cysteine to phenylalanine inclusive. Just CDR3 DNA is preserved here, 42 bases in frame from base 1. The germline V gene (reference sequence) sets CDR1 to SEHNR and CDR2 to FQNEAQ. V is clipped by 1 base and J by 2 bases, and the sequence between their germline boundaries is 8 bases long. The TCR originated in a male donor with early-stage non-small cell lung cancer. The sequencing used PBMCs, collected at surgery. The rearrangement joined TRBV7-9 to TRBJ2-5; TRBD1 is perhaps the D gene, given 6 matching bases. The CDR3 reads as follows: CASSLGTEQETQYF. In nucleotide form, the sequence is TGTGCCAGCAGCTTAGGGACAGAACAAGAGACCCAGTACTTC.